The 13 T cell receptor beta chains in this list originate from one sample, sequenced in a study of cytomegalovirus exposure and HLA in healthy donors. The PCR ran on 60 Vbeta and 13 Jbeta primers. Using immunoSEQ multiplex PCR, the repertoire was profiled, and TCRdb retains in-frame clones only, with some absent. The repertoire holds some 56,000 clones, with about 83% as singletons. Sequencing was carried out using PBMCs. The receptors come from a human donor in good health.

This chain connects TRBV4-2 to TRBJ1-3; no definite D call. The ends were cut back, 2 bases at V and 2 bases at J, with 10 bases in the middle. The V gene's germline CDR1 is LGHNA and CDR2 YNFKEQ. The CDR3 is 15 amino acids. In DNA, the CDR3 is TGTGCCAGCAGCCAAATGAGTATGCCTGGAAACACCATATATTTT. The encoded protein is CASSQMSMPGNTIYF.

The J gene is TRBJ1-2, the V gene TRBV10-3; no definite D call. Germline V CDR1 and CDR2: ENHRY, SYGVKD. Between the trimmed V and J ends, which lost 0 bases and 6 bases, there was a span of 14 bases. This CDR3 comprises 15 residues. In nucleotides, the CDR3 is TGTGCCATCAGTGAGTCAGTCCAGGTCGTGGATGGCTACACCTTC. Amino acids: CAISESVQVVDGYTF.

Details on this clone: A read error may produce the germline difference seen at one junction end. CDR3 DNA: TGTGCTAGCAGCTCAGGACAGGGCGAGGCCACCGGGGAGCTGTTTTTT. This translates into CASSSGQGEATGELFF. V gene TRBV7-7 combines with J gene TRBJ2-2, with TRBD1 identical over 8 bases. Germline V gene lookup returns CDR1 SSHAT and CDR2 FNYEAQ (reference sequence). This CDR3 is built from 16 residues.

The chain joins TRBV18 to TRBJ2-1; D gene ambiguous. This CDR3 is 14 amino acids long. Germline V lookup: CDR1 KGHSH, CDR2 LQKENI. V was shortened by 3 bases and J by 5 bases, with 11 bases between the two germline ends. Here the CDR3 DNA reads TGTGCCAGCTCACCGTCACACACGAACAATGAGCAGTTCTTC. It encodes CASSPSHTNNEQFF.

The CDR3 sequence: CASSLGLAGVASYEQYF. In DNA, the CDR3 is TGTGCCAGCAGCTTAGGGCTAGCGGGGGTGGCCTCCTACGAGCAGTACTTC. The V call is TRBV7-8, the J call TRBJ2-7; 10 bases agree with TRBD2. V lost 1 base to trimming and J lost 0 bases; unmatched junction nucleotides: 6. Per the germline V gene, CDR1 is SGHVS and CDR2 is FQNEAQ. This CDR3 spans 17 amino acids.

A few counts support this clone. CDR3 DNA sequence: TGTGCCAGCAGCCCCCGGGCCGGGACAAGGGGCTTAGAGGGAAGGGCCCTCCACTTT. Its protein is CASSPRAGTRGLEGRALHF. V gene TRBV5-5 combines with J gene TRBJ1-6; maybe TRBD1 (6 bases). The germline V gene encodes CDR1 SGHKS and CDR2 YYEKEE (reference sequence). Trimming removed 4 bases from V and 14 bases from J, with 34 bases in between. The CDR3 extends over 19 amino acids.

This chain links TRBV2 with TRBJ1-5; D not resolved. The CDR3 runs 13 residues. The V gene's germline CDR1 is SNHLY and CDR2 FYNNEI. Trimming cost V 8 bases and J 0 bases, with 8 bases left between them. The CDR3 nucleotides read TGTGCCAGCTCCACAGATAGCAATCAGCCCCAGCATTTT. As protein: CASSTDSNQPQHF.

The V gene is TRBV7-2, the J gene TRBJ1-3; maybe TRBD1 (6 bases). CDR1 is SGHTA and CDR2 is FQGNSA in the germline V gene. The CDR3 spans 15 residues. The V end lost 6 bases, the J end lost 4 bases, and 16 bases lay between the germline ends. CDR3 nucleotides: TGTGCCAGCAGGTCGGGGGGGGCTATCGGAAACACCATATATTTT. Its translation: CASRSGGAIGNTIYF.

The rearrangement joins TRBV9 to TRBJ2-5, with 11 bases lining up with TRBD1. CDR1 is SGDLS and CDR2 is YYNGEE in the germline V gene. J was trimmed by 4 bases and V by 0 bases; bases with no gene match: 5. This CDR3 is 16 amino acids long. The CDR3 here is CASSVGRTGGLETQYF. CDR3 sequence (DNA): TGTGCCAGCAGCGTAGGGAGGACAGGGGGCCTAGAGACCCAGTACTTC.

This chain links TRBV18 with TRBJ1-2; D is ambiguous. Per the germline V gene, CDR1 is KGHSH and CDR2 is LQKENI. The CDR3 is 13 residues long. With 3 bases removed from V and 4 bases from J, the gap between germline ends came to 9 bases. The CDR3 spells CASSPDRSYGYTF. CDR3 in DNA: TGTGCCAGCTCACCGGATCGGAGCTATGGCTACACCTTC.

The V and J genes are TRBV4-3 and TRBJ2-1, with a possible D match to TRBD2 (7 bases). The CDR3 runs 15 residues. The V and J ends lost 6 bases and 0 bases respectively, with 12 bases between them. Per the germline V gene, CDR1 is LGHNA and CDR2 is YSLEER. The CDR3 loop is CASSGGGSSYNEQFF. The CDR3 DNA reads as TGCGCCAGCAGTGGGGGCGGGAGCTCCTACAATGAGCAGTTCTTC.

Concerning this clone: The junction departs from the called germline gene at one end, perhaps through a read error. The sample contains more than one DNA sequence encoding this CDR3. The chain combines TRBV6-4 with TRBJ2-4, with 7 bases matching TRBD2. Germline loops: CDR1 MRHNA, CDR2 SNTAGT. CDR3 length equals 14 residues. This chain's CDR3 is CASSLAVSKNIQYF. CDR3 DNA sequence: TGTGCCAGCAGTCTAGCGGTTTCCAAGAACATTCAGTACTTC.

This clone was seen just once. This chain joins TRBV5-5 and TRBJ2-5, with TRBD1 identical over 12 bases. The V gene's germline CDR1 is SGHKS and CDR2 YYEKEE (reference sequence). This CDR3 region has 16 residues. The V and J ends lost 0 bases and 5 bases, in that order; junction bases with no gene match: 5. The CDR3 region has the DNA TGTGCCAGCAGCTTGGGGGGACAGGGGGCTGGTGAGACCCAGTACTTC. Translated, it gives CASSLGGQGAGETQYF.